This T cell receptor (beta chain) was captured in a study of blood T cell repertoires in COVID-19 (dated by TCRdb to between 2020 and 2021). Concerning the study at large: Collaborator samples came from the United States, Italy and Spain and covered acute and convalescent phases of COVID-19. Where available, HLA class I and class II types were taken from metadata supplied by the sample provider and were not determined by assay-based typing. Subjects who had been exposed to COVID-19, were actively infected with it, or had recovered from it provided the deeply sampled blood TCRbeta repertoires that made up the dataset. Sample metadata almost always included a de-identified subject ID, COVID-19 status, age in years and sex. The material from the prospective study consisted of cDNA or gDNA derived from T cells, B-cell-depleted T cells, or PBMCs. The repertoires were released in a freely available public database intended as a resource for research on the immune response to SARS-CoV-2. Samples were obtained from the ongoing ImmuneRACE study (first 160 participants) and from roughly 1,300 subjects provided by 6 global collaborators. What the research found in general, with its limitations: How much clinical and demographic metadata was included differed by source and by participant, and the metadata was provided uncurated.

TCRbeta CDR3 regions were amplified from genomic DNA by means of the immunoSEQ Assay, a bias-controlled multiplex PCR. The source study handled its data this way. The number of nucleated cells in each sample was estimated by amplification of reference gene primers within the assay. To quantify the absolute abundance of each unique TCRbeta CDR3 rearrangement, sequence reads were collapsed and filtered. For each sample, productive Simpson clonality was calculated by taking the square root of Simpson's diversity index across productive rearrangements. TCRdb's version of the immuneACCESS table is confined to in-frame rearrangements and falls short of the full clone set. An unresolved V gene accounts for under half of the shortfall where checked; the remainder is of unknown origin. V and J calls and clone size are copied from that table; D and trimming were computed from the DNA. This sample is represented by under 90,000 clones; around 79% of them were singletons. The ten largest clonotypes hold 5% to 6% of the sample.

The CDR3 measures 16 amino acids from cysteine to phenylalanine. Here the CDR3 DNA is all that survives: 48 bases in frame from base 1. V is reduced by 4 bases and J by 0 bases, leaving a spacing of 14 bases between them. With respect to this clone: No cognate antigen has been identified for it. There are no base qualities to consult, and no much larger clone falls within one base.

Each collaborating institution followed its own protocols to collect whole blood in K2EDTA tubes. For TCRbeta analysis, collaborator samples were shipped as frozen whole blood, as isolated PBMCs, or as DNA extracted from either sample type. This TCR derives from a man aged 45 to 65 with active or convalescent COVID-19. Sequenced sample: peripheral blood. The rearrangement joined TRBV5-7 to TRBJ1-5; TRBD1 is a possible D gene, resting on 6 matching bases. TRBV5-7 is identified as an open reading frame with a role that is uncertain. The nucleotides are TGTGCCAGCAGCGGGGGGGGCACCAATAGCAATCAGCCCCAGCATTTT. It specifies CASSGGGTNSNQPQHF.